This T cell receptor (beta chain) was sequenced during a study of vaccination effects on CD4 cells after COVID-19. Repertoires were generated with immunoSEQ multiplex PCR, while TCRdb's copy carries only in-frame clones and drops some. The sample records 30,000 to 35,000 clones, roughly two thirds being singletons. The ViraFEST assay expanded antigen-specific CD4+ T cells with viral peptide pools before sequencing. An approximately ten-day culture period preceded the isolation of CD4+ T cells. CDR3 length: 13 amino acids. Trimming removed 5 bases at V and 2 bases at J, with 7 bases between. CDR1 is SNHLY and CDR2 is FYNNEI in the germline V gene. Comments on this clone: Its matching antigen is unknown.

Specimen: CD4+ T cells from PBMCs cultured with HCoV-229E spike peptides, collected before COVID-19 vaccination. V gene TRBV2 combines with J gene TRBJ1-5; D is unclear. The clonotype was recovered from a human donor who received a COVID-19 vaccine. CDR3 bases: TGTGCCAGCAGTCCGGACGGCAATCAGCCCCAGCATTTT. This gives the protein CASSPDGNQPQHF.